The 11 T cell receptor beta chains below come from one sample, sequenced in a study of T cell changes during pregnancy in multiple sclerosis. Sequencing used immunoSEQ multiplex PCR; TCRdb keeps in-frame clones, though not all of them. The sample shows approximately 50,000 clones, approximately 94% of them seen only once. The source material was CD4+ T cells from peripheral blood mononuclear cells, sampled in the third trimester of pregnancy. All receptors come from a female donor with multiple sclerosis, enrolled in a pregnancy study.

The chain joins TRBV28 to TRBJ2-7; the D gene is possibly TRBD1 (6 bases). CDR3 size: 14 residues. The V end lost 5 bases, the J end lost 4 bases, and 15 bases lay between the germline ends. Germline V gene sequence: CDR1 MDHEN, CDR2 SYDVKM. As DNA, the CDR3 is TGTGCCAGCAGTCCCCGCAGGGGAAGGTACGAGCAGTACTTC. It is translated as CASSPRRGRYEQYF.

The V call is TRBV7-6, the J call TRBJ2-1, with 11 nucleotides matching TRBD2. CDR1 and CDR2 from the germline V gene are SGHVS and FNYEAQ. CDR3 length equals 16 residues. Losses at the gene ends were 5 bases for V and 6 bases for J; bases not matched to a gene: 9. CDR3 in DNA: TGTGCCAGCAGCGCCTGGACTAGCGGGTTAGGCAATGAGCAGTTCTTC. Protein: CASSAWTSGLGNEQFF.

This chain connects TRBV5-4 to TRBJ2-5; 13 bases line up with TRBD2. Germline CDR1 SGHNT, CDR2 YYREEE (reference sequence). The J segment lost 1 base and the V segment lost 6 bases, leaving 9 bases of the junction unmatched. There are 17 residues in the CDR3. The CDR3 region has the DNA TGTGCCAGCAACAAAGGGGGGACTAGCGGGGTCCAAGAGACCCAGTACTTC. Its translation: CASNKGGTSGVQETQYF.

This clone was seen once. CDR3 DNA: TGTGCCAGCAGCTCCCGGGACAGGGGGCCCAAAAACATTCAGTACTTC. Its protein product is CASSSRDRGPKNIQYF. This chain uses TRBV5-4 with TRBJ2-4; 12 bases align to TRBD1. This CDR3 has 16 residues. After removal of 3 bases from V and 2 bases from J, the junction contained 3 bases not matched to a gene. The germline CDR1 and CDR2 sequences are SGHNT and YYREEE (reference sequence).

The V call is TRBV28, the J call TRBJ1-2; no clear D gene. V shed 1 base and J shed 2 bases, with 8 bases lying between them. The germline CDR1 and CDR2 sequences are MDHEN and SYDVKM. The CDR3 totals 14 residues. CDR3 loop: CASSLLGQNYGYTF. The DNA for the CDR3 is TGTGCCAGCAGTTTATTGGGCCAGAACTATGGCTACACCTTC.

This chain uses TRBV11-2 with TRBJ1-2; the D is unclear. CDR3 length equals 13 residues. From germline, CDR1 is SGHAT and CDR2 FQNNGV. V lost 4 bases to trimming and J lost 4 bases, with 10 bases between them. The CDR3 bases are TGTGCCAGCAGCTACCCGGGAAGCTATGGCTACACCTTC. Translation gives CASSYPGSYGYTF. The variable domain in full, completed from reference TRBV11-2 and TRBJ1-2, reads EAGVAQSPRYKIIEKRQSVAFWCNPISGHATLYWYQQILGQGPKLLIQFQNNGVVDDSQLPKDRFSAERLKGVDSTLKIQPAKLEDSAVYLCASSYPGSYGYTFGSGTRLTVV.

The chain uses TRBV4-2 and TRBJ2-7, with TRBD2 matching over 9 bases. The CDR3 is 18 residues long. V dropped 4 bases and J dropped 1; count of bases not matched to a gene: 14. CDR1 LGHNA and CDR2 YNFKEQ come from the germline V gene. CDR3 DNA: TGTGCCAGCAGCCGGGGGGGGTGGCGGGAGGGCAGATCCTACGAGCAGTACTTC. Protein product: CASSRGGWREGRSYEQYF.

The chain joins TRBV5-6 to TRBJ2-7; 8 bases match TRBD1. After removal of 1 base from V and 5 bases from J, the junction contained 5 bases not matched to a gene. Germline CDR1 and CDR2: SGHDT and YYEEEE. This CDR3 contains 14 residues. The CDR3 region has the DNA TGTGCCAGCAGCTTGCAGGGGGCGTTCAACGAGCAGTACTTC. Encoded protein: CASSLQGAFNEQYF.

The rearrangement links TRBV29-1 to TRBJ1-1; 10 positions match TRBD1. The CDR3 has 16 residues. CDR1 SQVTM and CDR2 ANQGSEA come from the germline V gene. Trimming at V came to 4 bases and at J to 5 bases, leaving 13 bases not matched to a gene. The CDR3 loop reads CSVGFGQGVVRTEAFF. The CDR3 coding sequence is TGCAGCGTTGGATTCGGACAGGGGGTGGTTCGTACTGAAGCTTTCTTT.

As DNA, the CDR3 is TGCGCCAGCAGCAACCGGGACTATTCCGGGGAGCTGTTTTTT. This encodes CASSNRDYSGELFF. The chain links TRBV5-1 to TRBJ2-2; 7 bases are a match to TRBD2. The CDR3 sequence is 14 residues long. CDR1 SGHRS and CDR2 YFSETQ come from the germline V gene. V was pared by 4 bases and J by 6 bases, with 6 bases of the junction left unmatched.

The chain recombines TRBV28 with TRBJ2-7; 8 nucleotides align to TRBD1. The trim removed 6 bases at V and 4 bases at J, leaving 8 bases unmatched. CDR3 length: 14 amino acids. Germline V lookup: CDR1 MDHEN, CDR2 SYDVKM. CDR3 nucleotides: TGTGCCAGCAGACCCCCGGGACAGGAGTACGAGCAGTACTTC. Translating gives CASRPPGQEYEQYF.